This is a list of T cell receptor beta chains from one sample in a study of T-cell memory formation after mild COVID-19. TCRdb reanalysed the 5' RACE reads using MiXCR and keeps one entry per CDR3 protein. The sample lists some 110,000 distinct CDR3 sequences, 15% to 20% occurring once. Material for sequencing was PBMCs or a T cell subset sorted from them (not recorded which). All receptors derive from an adult woman who had mild COVID-19 (a few samples of this study predate the infection). Cell type and time point are not known. Both conserved end residues are part of each CDR3. Each record gives: clone size, D gene, V gene, J gene, CDR3 DNA, CDR3 protein. D genes are given only for firm matches. Not all rows give a size; the values are once, few, many and, for expanded clones, a class.

>.|.|TRBV1|TRBJ2-3
TGCACCAGCAGCCCCGGGACAGAGTACACAGATACGCAGTATTTT
CTSSPGTEYTDTQYF
>.|TRBD1|TRBV5-1|TRBJ2-1
TGCGCCAGCAGCCTCGGGACAGGGTTCAATGAGCAGTTCTTC
CASSLGTGFNEQFF
>few|.|TRBV20-1|TRBJ2-7
TGCAGTGCTTGGCTGCCAGGGAGCTACGAGCAGTACTTC
CSAWLPGSYEQYF
>.|TRBD1|TRBV30|TRBJ1-2
TGTGCCTGGAGTATCCCGACAGGGGGTAAAATGAGCTACACCTTC
CAWSIPTGGKMSYTF
>few|.|TRBV7-6|TRBJ1-1
TGTGCCAGCAGCTTTACCCGGGAGAACACTGAAGCTTTCTTT
CASSFTRENTEAFF
>.|TRBD2|TRBV29-1|TRBJ2-7
TGCAGCGTAGACGGGACTAGCGTCCACGAGCAGTACTTC
CSVDGTSVHEQYF
>few|.|TRBV21-1|TRBJ2-1
TGTGCCAGCAGCAGCTCAGGGGGGAATGAGCAGTTCTTC
CASSSSGGNEQFF
>many|.|TRBV4-3|TRBJ2-1
TGCGCCAGCAGCCAAGCTAGCACTTGGGGTTGGGATGAGCAGTTCTTC
CASSQASTWGWDEQFF
>.|.|TRBV5-6|TRBJ2-1
TGTGCCAGCAGCTTGGGAGGGGCCAATGAGCAGTTCTTC
CASSLGGANEQFF
>.|.|TRBV6-5|TRBJ2-5
TGTGCCAGCAGCACTTACGGGGCGTTCGGGGAGACCCAGTACTTC
CASSTYGAFGETQYF
>.|.|TRBV3-1|TRBJ2-7
TGTGCCAGCAGCCATAATTTGACGAGAGGATACTTC
CASSHNLTRGYF
>many|.|TRBV6-2/TRBV6-3|TRBJ2-2
TGTGCCACCCACGCCTCCTATTCGAACACCGGGGAGCTGTTTTTT
CATHASYSNTGELFF
>.|TRBD1|TRBV12-3/TRBV12-4|TRBJ2-3
TGTGCCAGCAGTTTTTTCTGGCTAGCCGCCGGGACAGGCACAGATACGCAGTATTTT
CASSFFWLAAGTGTDTQYF
>few|.|TRBV12-3/TRBV12-4|TRBJ2-1
TGTGCCACAACACCGCGGGGACCTATCACATTACTCTACAATGAGCAGTTCTTC
CATTPRGPITLLYNEQFF
>once|TRBD2|TRBV27|TRBJ2-3
TGTGCCAGCAGCCTGGGACTAGCCAAAGGTGCAGATACGCAGTATTTT
CASSLGLAKGADTQYF
>.|.|TRBV9|TRBJ2-7
TGTGCCAGCAGCTTCCGACAGTCCCCCTCCTACGAGCAGTACTTC
CASSFRQSPSYEQYF
>few|TRBD2|TRBV7-9|TRBJ2-1
TGTGCCAGCAGCTTAGAATTTAGCGGGAAGAACAATGAGCAGTTCTTC
CASSLEFSGKNNEQFF
>few|TRBD1|TRBV10-3|TRBJ2-1
TGTGCCATCAGTGAGTCGGGGACAGGCCACAATGAGCAGTTCTTC
CAISESGTGHNEQFF
>once|.|TRBV29-1|TRBJ2-7
TGCAGCGTCTTGGACGGATACGAGCGGTACTTC
CSVLDGYERYF